This is a list of T cell receptor beta chains from one sample in a study of CD8 T cells in Susac syndrome. TCRdb analysed the immunoSEQ multiplex PCR reads with MiXCR anew, one entry per CDR3 protein. The repertoire holds under 200,000 distinct CDR3 sequences, with approximately 95% as singletons. Sequenced: CD4+ T cells from PBMCs. The receptors here all came from a human donor in good health. CDR3s include the opening cysteine and the closing phenylalanine or tryptophan. A D gene is named only where the DNA matches it firmly. Where a row states a size, it is once, few, many or the class of an expanded clone; other rows omit it.

D: NA
length: 15
V: TRBV3-1
J: TRBJ2-6
size: NA
CDR3: CASSQDISGANVLTF
DNA: TGTGCCAGCAGCCAGGACATCTCTGGGGCCAACGTCCTGACTTTC

D: TRBD1
length: 14
V: TRBV27
J: TRBJ1-2
size: NA
CDR3: CASTRQGQGYGYTF
DNA: TGTGCCAGCACCCGACAGGGGCAAGGCTATGGCTACACCTTC

D: NA
length: 15
V: TRBV5-1
J: TRBJ2-1
size: NA
CDR3: CASSLYQGTTGEQFF
DNA: TGCGCCAGCAGCTTATACCAGGGGACTACGGGTGAGCAGTTCTTC

D: TRBD1
length: 16
V: TRBV28
J: TRBJ1-5
size: NA
CDR3: CASSLRGAGGHQPQHF
DNA: TGTGCCAGCAGTTTAAGAGGGGCAGGGGGCCATCAGCCCCAGCATTTT

D: TRBD2
length: 15
V: TRBV3-1
J: TRBJ2-1
size: NA
CDR3: CASSQLAGSYNEQFF
DNA: TGTGCCAGCAGCCAACTAGCGGGGTCCTACAATGAGCAGTTCTTC

D: NA
length: 15
V: TRBV24-1
J: TRBJ2-1
size: NA
CDR3: CATSTSGVSYNEQFF
DNA: TGTGCCACCAGTACCTCAGGGGTCTCCTACAATGAGCAGTTCTTC

D: NA
length: 16
V: TRBV3-1
J: TRBJ2-1
size: NA
CDR3: CASSQPPGFPRNEHFF
DNA: TGTGCCAGCAGCCAGCCCCCGGGGTTCCCCCGCAATGAGCATTTCTTC

D: TRBD1
length: 16
V: TRBV7-9
J: TRBJ2-6
size: NA
CDR3: CASRDRVYSGANVLTF
DNA: TGTGCCAGCAGGGACAGGGTGTACTCTGGGGCCAACGTCCTGACTTTC

D: NA
length: 17
V: TRBV7-8
J: TRBJ2-5
size: NA
CDR3: CASSSYRLRTPRGTQYF
DNA: TGTGCCAGCAGCTCCTACAGGCTACGCACCCCCCGCGGAACCCAGTACTTC

D: TRBD1
length: 15
V: TRBV18
J: TRBJ1-6
size: NA
CDR3: CASSPGTGASSPLHF
DNA: TGTGCCAGCTCACCAGGGACAGGCGCCTCATCACCCCTCCACTTT

D: NA
length: 17
V: TRBV4-1
J: TRBJ1-5
size: NA
CDR3: CASSQAHIPVSNQPQHF
DNA: TGCGCCAGCAGCCAAGCCCACATACCAGTCAGCAATCAGCCCCAGCATTTT

D: NA
length: 16
V: TRBV5-1
J: TRBJ2-1
size: NA
CDR3: CASSLGGSGSYNEQFF
DNA: TGCGCCAGCAGCTTGGGTGGGAGTGGGTCCTACAATGAGCAGTTCTTC

D: NA
length: 16
V: TRBV7-2
J: TRBJ2-6
size: NA
CDR3: CASSPTAVSGANVLTF
DNA: TGTGCCAGCAGCCCAACCGCCGTCTCTGGGGCCAACGTCCTGACTTTC

D: NA
length: 13
V: TRBV12-3/TRBV12-4
J: TRBJ2-5
size: NA
CDR3: CASSFMEGETQYF
DNA: TGTGCCAGCAGTTTCATGGAGGGGGAGACCCAGTACTTC

D: NA
length: 13
V: TRBV9
J: TRBJ1-2
size: NA
CDR3: CASSVEAGEGYTF
DNA: TGTGCCAGCAGCGTAGAAGCTGGGGAAGGCTACACCTTC

D: NA
length: 15
V: TRBV3-1
J: TRBJ1-4
size: NA
CDR3: CASSQDPRGSEKLFF
DNA: TGTGCCAGCAGCCAAGATCCGAGAGGCAGTGAAAAACTGTTTTTT

D: NA
length: 14
V: TRBV6-6
J: TRBJ1-2
size: NA
CDR3: CASTSGDRSYGYTF
DNA: TGTGCCAGCACCTCCGGCGACAGGTCCTATGGCTACACCTTC

D: NA
length: 16
V: TRBV7-2
J: TRBJ1-5
size: NA
CDR3: CASSLAGIYSNQPQHF
DNA: TGTGCCAGCAGCTTAGCTGGGATTTATAGCAATCAGCCCCAGCATTTT

D: NA
length: 11
V: TRBV30
J: TRBJ1-1
size: NA
CDR3: CAWSVRAEAFF
DNA: TGTGCCTGGAGTGTACGGGCTGAAGCTTTCTTT

D: NA
length: 14
V: TRBV5-4
J: TRBJ2-1
size: NA
CDR3: CASSFEGTYNEQFF
DNA: TGTGCCAGCAGCTTTGAAGGCACCTACAATGAGCAGTTCTTC

D: NA
length: 12
V: TRBV29-1
J: TRBJ1-1
size: NA
CDR3: CSVGTAFTEAFF
DNA: TGCAGCGTCGGGACGGCCTTTACTGAAGCTTTCTTT

D: TRBD1
length: 16
V: TRBV6-2/TRBV6-3
J: TRBJ1-6
size: NA
CDR3: CASRLPSGTGDSPLHF
DNA: TGTGCCAGCAGACTCCCGTCGGGGACAGGGGATTCACCCCTCCACTTT

D: TRBD1
length: 19
V: TRBV7-2
J: TRBJ2-5
size: few
CDR3: CASSLLLWDRGLGQETQYF
DNA: TGTGCCAGCAGCTTATTATTGTGGGACAGGGGGCTGGGGCAAGAGACCCAGTACTTC

D: NA
length: 13
V: TRBV3-1
J: TRBJ1-2
size: NA
CDR3: CASSQDPIVGYTF
DNA: TGTGCCAGCAGCCAAGATCCCATTGTCGGCTACACCTTC

D: TRBD2
length: 15
V: TRBV3-1
J: TRBJ2-2
size: NA
CDR3: CASSLAGVSAGELFF
DNA: TGTGCCAGCAGCCTAGCGGGAGTTTCGGCCGGGGAGCTGTTTTTT

D: NA
length: 16
V: TRBV5-4
J: TRBJ1-6
size: NA
CDR3: CASSLGAGGNNSPLHF
DNA: TGTGCCAGCAGCTTGGGGGCTGGGGGGAATAATTCACCCCTCCACTTT

D: NA
length: 14
V: TRBV24-1
J: TRBJ1-5
size: once
CDR3: CATSGRQSNQPQHF
DNA: TGTGCCACCAGCGGTAGACAGAGCAATCAGCCCCAGCATTTT

D: TRBD1
length: 15
V: TRBV3-1
J: TRBJ2-1
size: NA
CDR3: CASSRRGQGNNEQFF
DNA: TGTGCCAGCAGCCGTCGGGGACAGGGGAATAATGAGCAGTTCTTC

D: NA
length: 14
V: TRBV3-1
J: TRBJ2-6
size: NA
CDR3: CASSTLSGANVLTF
DNA: TGTGCCAGCAGCACCCTCTCTGGGGCCAACGTCCTGACTTTC

D: NA
length: 13
V: TRBV29-1
J: TRBJ1-5
size: NA
CDR3: CSVAGSINQPQHF
DNA: TGCAGCGTCGCCGGGTCAATTAATCAGCCCCAGCATTTT

D: NA
length: 16
V: TRBV7-9
J: TRBJ1-6
size: NA
CDR3: CASSLGTQVRRSPLHF
DNA: TGTGCCAGCAGCTTAGGGACGCAGGTCCGCCGTTCACCCCTCCACTTT

D: NA
length: 14
V: TRBV3-1
J: TRBJ1-1
size: NA
CDR3: CASSLYSGNTEAFF
DNA: TGTGCCAGCAGCCTATATTCGGGGAACACTGAAGCTTTCTTT

D: NA
length: 14
V: TRBV12-3/TRBV12-4
J: TRBJ1-5
size: NA
CDR3: CASSPYSSNQPQHF
DNA: TGTGCCAGCAGTCCCTACAGTAGCAATCAGCCCCAGCATTTT

D: NA
length: 12
V: TRBV6-5
J: TRBJ2-3
size: few
CDR3: CASSDRTDTQYF
DNA: TGTGCCAGCAGTGACCGAACAGATACGCAGTATTTT

D: NA
length: 14
V: TRBV18
J: TRBJ2-1
size: NA
CDR3: CASSPDAVYNEQFF
DNA: TGTGCCAGCTCCCCTGACGCGGTCTACAATGAGCAGTTCTTC

D: TRBD1
length: 15
V: TRBV20-1
J: TRBJ1-2
size: NA
CDR3: CSARPMTGLMYGYTF
DNA: TGCAGTGCTCGACCAATGACAGGGTTGATGTATGGCTACACCTTC

D: TRBD2
length: 15
V: TRBV30
J: TRBJ2-1
size: NA
CDR3: CAWSLTSGRGGEQFF
DNA: TGTGCCTGGAGTCTGACTAGCGGGAGGGGGGGTGAGCAGTTCTTC

D: NA
length: 14
V: TRBV19
J: TRBJ2-1
size: NA
CDR3: CASRNRFISDEQFF
DNA: TGTGCCAGTAGAAATAGATTTATATCCGATGAGCAGTTCTTC

D: NA
length: 14
V: TRBV18
J: TRBJ2-4
size: once
CDR3: CASSPWGEANIQYF
DNA: TGTGCCAGCTCACCATGGGGAGAAGCTAACATTCAGTACTTC

D: NA
length: 15
V: TRBV20-1
J: TRBJ2-3
size: NA
CDR3: CSARSPPGSTDTQYF
DNA: TGCAGTGCTAGATCCCCTCCTGGAAGCACAGATACGCAGTATTTT

D: NA
length: 11
V: TRBV5-1
J: TRBJ2-1
size: NA
CDR3: CASSFTNEQFF
DNA: TGCGCCAGCAGCTTCACCAATGAGCAGTTCTTC

D: NA
length: 15
V: TRBV7-7
J: TRBJ1-1
size: NA
CDR3: CASSLEWTANTEAFF
DNA: TGTGCTAGCAGCTTAGAATGGACGGCGAACACTGAAGCTTTCTTT

D: TRBD1
length: 15
V: TRBV12-3/TRBV12-4
J: TRBJ1-5
size: NA
CDR3: CASRSHRDRDQPQHF
DNA: TGTGCCAGCAGGTCCCACCGGGACAGGGATCAGCCCCAGCATTTT

D: NA
length: 13
V: TRBV4-1
J: TRBJ2-3
size: once
CDR3: CASSQATADTQYF
DNA: TGCGCCAGCAGCCAAGCAACAGCAGATACGCAGTATTTT

D: TRBD1
length: 17
V: TRBV20-1
J: TRBJ2-7
size: NA
CDR3: CSARSRDRGRDHYEQYF
DNA: TGCAGTGCTAGAAGTAGGGACAGGGGGCGCGATCACTACGAGCAGTACTTC

D: TRBD1
length: 16
V: TRBV3-1
J: TRBJ2-2
size: NA
CDR3: CASSPSRTGDTGELFF
DNA: TGTGCCAGCAGCCCCTCCCGGACAGGGGACACCGGGGAGCTGTTTTTT

D: TRBD2
length: 15
V: TRBV3-1
J: TRBJ2-7
size: NA
CDR3: CASSLGLAATYEQYF
DNA: TGTGCCAGCAGCCTAGGACTAGCGGCAACCTACGAGCAGTACTTC

D: TRBD1
length: 14
V: TRBV20-1
J: TRBJ2-7
size: NA
CDR3: CSASNPDRVYEQYF
DNA: TGCAGTGCTAGTAATCCGGACAGGGTCTACGAGCAGTACTTC

D: NA
length: 15
V: TRBV14
J: TRBJ2-1
size: NA
CDR3: CASSREWVSRNEQFF
DNA: TGTGCCAGCAGCCGGGAGTGGGTGTCCAGGAATGAGCAGTTCTTC